The rows below give T cell receptor beta chains drawn from one sample of a study of blood T cell repertoires in COVID-19. Assay: immunoSEQ multiplex PCR; the TCRdb copy retains only in-frame clones and omits some. The sample shows about 220,000 clones, 82% of them seen only once. The sample taken for sequencing was peripheral blood. The receptors here all came from an elderly woman with acute or convalescent COVID-19. Both conserved end residues are part of each CDR3. The D gene is left open where the match is weak. Clone size is not always given. Where it is, it says once, few, many or a class for expanded clones.

size,D,V,J,DNA,CDR3
NA,NA,TRBV2,TRBJ1-4,TGTGCCAGCAGCCGGGACTATAATGAAAAACTGTTTTTT,CASSRDYNEKLFF
NA,NA,TRBV11-3,TRBJ1-1,TGTGCCAGCAGCTTTGAGGGCACGAACACTGAAGCTTTCTTT,CASSFEGTNTEAFF
NA,TRBD1,TRBV11-2,TRBJ1-3,TGTGCCAGCAGCTTGGGGGTCCAGGGGGCCTCTGGAAACACCATATATTTT,CASSLGVQGASGNTIYF
NA,TRBD1,TRBV19,TRBJ2-3,TGTGCCAGTAGTCCGTACCAGGGGGCAGATACGCAGTATTTT,CASSPYQGADTQYF
NA,TRBD1,TRBV5-1,TRBJ1-6,TGCGCCAGCAGCTCCGGGGACGTTGCAGGGGGCGGATCACCCCTCCACTTT,CASSSGDVAGGGSPLHF
NA,NA,TRBV5-3,TRBJ1-3,TGTGCCAGAAGCTTTCAGGGGCCGGGTGGAAACACCATATATTTT,CARSFQGPGGNTIYF
many,NA,TRBV4-2,TRBJ1-2,TGTGCCAGCAGCCAAGGTGGGGAGGTTGTCTATGGCTACACCTTC,CASSQGGEVVYGYTF
few,TRBD2,TRBV29-1,TRBJ2-7,TGCAGCGTTGCCACGGGACTAGTAGGCGAGCAGTACTTC,CSVATGLVGEQYF
NA,NA,TRBV5-8,TRBJ2-2,TGTGCCAGCAGCTTGGGGGGACTGACCGGGGAGCTGTTTTTT,CASSLGGLTGELFF
few,NA,TRBV2,TRBJ1-5,TGTGCCTCAAAACTTGAGGGCAATCAGCCCCAGCATTTT,CASKLEGNQPQHF
NA,NA,TRBV7-9,TRBJ1-1,TGTGCCAGCAGCTTAGGATCCCGGAGGACCGCTGAAGCTTTCTTT,CASSLGSRRTAEAFF
NA,TRBD2,TRBV6-4,TRBJ2-3,TGTGCCAGCAGTGACCGTAGCGGGGGGGCCGATACGCAGTATTTT,CASSDRSGGADTQYF
once,NA,TRBV7-7,TRBJ2-5,TGTGCTAGCAGCCGGACAAAACAGGGAGAGACCCAGTACTTC,CASSRTKQGETQYF
NA,TRBD2,TRBV14,TRBJ2-2,TGTGCCAGCAGCCTGGGACTAGCGGGGGCGCCGAACACCGGGGAGCTGTTTTTT,CASSLGLAGAPNTGELFF
few,TRBD2,TRBV5-1,TRBJ2-7,TGCGCCAGCAGCCCTCAGGCTAGCGGGGGCGAGCAGTACTTC,CASSPQASGGEQYF
NA,NA,TRBV16,TRBJ1-5,TGTGCCAGCAGCCAAGATGCAGGTAGCAATCAGCCCCAGCATTTT,CASSQDAGSNQPQHF
once,TRBD1,TRBV7-9,TRBJ1-2,TGTGCCAGCAGCCCCGACAGGGGCTATGGCTACACCTTC,CASSPDRGYGYTF
NA,TRBD1,TRBV29-1,TRBJ1-4,TGCAGCGTTGGTAGTTCCGGGACAGGGGTTGAAAAACTGTTTTTT,CSVGSSGTGVEKLFF
once,TRBD2,TRBV2,TRBJ2-1,TGTGCCAGCCCTTCTAGCGGGGGGCAAACTTACAATGAGCAGTTCTTC,CASPSSGGQTYNEQFF
NA,NA,TRBV9,TRBJ2-3,TGTGCCAGCAGCGTCCTGGGGACTAGCACAGATACGCAGTATTTT,CASSVLGTSTDTQYF
NA,NA,TRBV6-2/TRBV6-3,TRBJ1-3,TGTGCCAGCAGTCGCGACACCAGCTCTGGAAACACCATATATTTT,CASSRDTSSGNTIYF
once,NA,TRBV18,TRBJ1-1,TGTGCCAGCTCACTTGGACAGCAAAGGGCTGAAGCTTTCTTT,CASSLGQQRAEAFF
NA,NA,TRBV29-1,TRBJ2-5,TGCAGCGTTGTAGTCAATTCTTTAGAGACCCAGTACTTC,CSVVVNSLETQYF
few,NA,TRBV7-9,TRBJ1-1,TGTGCCAGCAGCTTAAAAGAGGGTCTTGAGGCTTTCTTT,CASSLKEGLEAFF
NA,TRBD1,TRBV6-4,TRBJ1-5,TGTGCCAGCAGTGTATCGGGGAAAAACAGGGGGCTGCGGAATCAGCCCCAGCATTTT,CASSVSGKNRGLRNQPQHF
NA,NA,TRBV16,TRBJ1-4,TGTGCCAGCAGCCATCCCCGGGGAGGGTGGTTCACTAATGAAAAACTGTTTTTT,CASSHPRGGWFTNEKLFF
NA,NA,TRBV6-2/TRBV6-3,TRBJ1-2,TGTGCCAGCAGTTACCCCTCGGCGGGTAACTATGGCTACACCTTC,CASSYPSAGNYGYTF
once,TRBD1,TRBV5-1,TRBJ2-7,TGCGCCAGCGGACCGACAGGGGGGTCCTACGAGCAGTACTTC,CASGPTGGSYEQYF
NA,TRBD1,TRBV13,TRBJ2-7,TGTGCCAGCAGCACCGGGACAGGGGGCTGGTACGAGCAGTACTTC,CASSTGTGGWYEQYF
NA,TRBD2,TRBV7-3,TRBJ2-1,TGTGCCAGCGGTCAGCGGGGGGACTACAATGAGCAGTTCTTC,CASGQRGDYNEQFF
NA,TRBD1,TRBV7-2,TRBJ1-1,TGTGCCAGCAGCCGGGAAAGGGGGCCTGCGAACACTGAAGCTTTCTTT,CASSRERGPANTEAFF
NA,TRBD1,TRBV2,TRBJ1-1,TGTGCCAGCAGTGTAGGGACAGGGCCCACTGAAGCTTTCTTT,CASSVGTGPTEAFF
NA,TRBD1,TRBV15,TRBJ1-4,TGTGCCACCAGCAGAGGGGTGGGACAGGGGTATGAAAAACTGTTTTTT,CATSRGVGQGYEKLFF
NA,NA,TRBV7-9,TRBJ2-1,TGTGCCATCCCTCGGGGGAGCTCCTACAATGAGCAGTTCTTC,CAIPRGSSYNEQFF
NA,NA,TRBV11-3,TRBJ2-2,TGTGCCAGCAGCTTTCGACAGACCGGGGAGCTGTTTTTT,CASSFRQTGELFF
NA,NA,TRBV2,TRBJ1-5,TGTGCCAGCAGTTGGGTAAACAGTGCGCCCCAGCATTTT,CASSWVNSAPQHF
few,TRBD1,TRBV11-3,TRBJ2-1,TGTGCCAGCAGCCTATCCCCCCGCTCCGGGACAGGGTCGGGTGAGCAGTTCTTC,CASSLSPRSGTGSGEQFF
NA,NA,TRBV6-2/TRBV6-3,TRBJ2-2,TGTGCCAGCAGTTCCGTAGACACCGGGGAGCTGTTTTTT,CASSSVDTGELFF
NA,TRBD1,TRBV6-5,TRBJ2-1,TGTGCCAGCAGTATTCCGGGACAGGGCAATGAGCAGTTCTTC,CASSIPGQGNEQFF
once,NA,TRBV19,TRBJ1-5,TGTGCCAGTAGTATATACTCTAGCAATCAGCCCCAGCATTTT,CASSIYSSNQPQHF
NA,NA,TRBV18,TRBJ2-7,TGTGCCAGCTCACTAAGGACGGGAAGCTACGAGCAGTACTTC,CASSLRTGSYEQYF
few,NA,TRBV28,TRBJ2-7,TGTGCCAGCAGTTTACAGGGTACCTACGAGCAGTACTTC,CASSLQGTYEQYF
NA,TRBD1,TRBV19,TRBJ1-2,TGTGCCAGTCTCACCCCGACAGGGCCCTATGGCTACACCTTC,CASLTPTGPYGYTF
NA,NA,TRBV18,TRBJ2-2,TGTGCCAGCTCAAACGAAGGCCCGGGATACGATGCCGGGGAGCTGTTTTTT,CASSNEGPGYDAGELFF
NA,NA,TRBV6-6,TRBJ2-1,TGTGCCAGCAGCCCGTGGGGGGATAGCTCCTACAATGAGCAGTTCTTC,CASSPWGDSSYNEQFF
NA,NA,TRBV3-1/TRBV3-2,TRBJ1-1,TGTGCCAGCAGCCAGTTCGCAGGGTCTGGGGCTTTCTTT,CASSQFAGSGAFF
NA,NA,TRBV5-1,TRBJ1-2,TGCGCCAGCAGCTTGGTTCAGGGTAACTATGGCTACACCTTC,CASSLVQGNYGYTF
NA,NA,TRBV5-4,TRBJ2-2,TGTGCCAGCAGCTATAACCGGGATTACACCGGGGAGCTGTTTTTT,CASSYNRDYTGELFF
NA,TRBD1,TRBV5-1,TRBJ1-1,TGCGTCAGCAGCGAGGGGACAGGGAACACTGAAGCTTTCTTT,CVSSEGTGNTEAFF
NA,TRBD1,TRBV5-6,TRBJ1-4,TGTGCCAGCAGCTTGGGGCAGGGGGTTGGTGAAAAACTGTTTTTT,CASSLGQGVGEKLFF
NA,TRBD1,TRBV7-2,TRBJ1-6,TGTGCCAGCAGCTTACCTACCGGGACAGGGAATTCACCCCTCCACTTT,CASSLPTGTGNSPLHF
NA,NA,TRBV6-5,TRBJ1-2,TGTGCCAGCAGTTCCTACAGGGTAATAGCCTTC,CASSSYRVIAF
NA,NA,TRBV2,TRBJ2-1,TGTGCCAGCAGTGGCTACGTAGCCGCCTTAGAAGAGCAGTTCTTC,CASSGYVAALEEQFF
NA,TRBD2,TRBV4-3,TRBJ2-5,TGCGCCAGCAGCCCCAATCGGGGGGGCGGAGAGACCCAGTACTTC,CASSPNRGGGETQYF
NA,TRBD2,TRBV2,TRBJ2-5,TGTGCCAGCAGTGAGTTAGGACTAGACCAAGAGACCCAGTACTTC,CASSELGLDQETQYF
NA,TRBD1,TRBV18,TRBJ1-2,TGTGCCAGCTCACCCGGGACAGGGGAAGATGGCTACACCTTC,CASSPGTGEDGYTF
NA,NA,TRBV27,TRBJ1-5,TGTGCCAGCAGTCCCGGGACACATAGCAATCAGCCCCAGCATTTT,CASSPGTHSNQPQHF